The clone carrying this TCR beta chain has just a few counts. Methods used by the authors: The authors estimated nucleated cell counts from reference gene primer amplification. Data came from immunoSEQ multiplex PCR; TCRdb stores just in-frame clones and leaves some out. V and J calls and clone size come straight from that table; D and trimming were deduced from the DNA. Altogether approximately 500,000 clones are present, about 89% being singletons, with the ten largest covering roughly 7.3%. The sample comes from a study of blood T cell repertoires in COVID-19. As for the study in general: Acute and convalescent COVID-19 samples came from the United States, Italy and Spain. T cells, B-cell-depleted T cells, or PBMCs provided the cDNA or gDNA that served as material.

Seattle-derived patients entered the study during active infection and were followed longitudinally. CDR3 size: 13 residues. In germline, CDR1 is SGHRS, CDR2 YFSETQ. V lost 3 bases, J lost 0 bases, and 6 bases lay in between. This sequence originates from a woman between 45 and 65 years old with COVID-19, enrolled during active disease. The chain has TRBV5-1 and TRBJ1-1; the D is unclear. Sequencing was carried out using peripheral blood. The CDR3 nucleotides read TGCGCCAGCAGCTGGTCTATGAACACTGAAGCTTTCTTT. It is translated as CASSWSMNTEAFF.